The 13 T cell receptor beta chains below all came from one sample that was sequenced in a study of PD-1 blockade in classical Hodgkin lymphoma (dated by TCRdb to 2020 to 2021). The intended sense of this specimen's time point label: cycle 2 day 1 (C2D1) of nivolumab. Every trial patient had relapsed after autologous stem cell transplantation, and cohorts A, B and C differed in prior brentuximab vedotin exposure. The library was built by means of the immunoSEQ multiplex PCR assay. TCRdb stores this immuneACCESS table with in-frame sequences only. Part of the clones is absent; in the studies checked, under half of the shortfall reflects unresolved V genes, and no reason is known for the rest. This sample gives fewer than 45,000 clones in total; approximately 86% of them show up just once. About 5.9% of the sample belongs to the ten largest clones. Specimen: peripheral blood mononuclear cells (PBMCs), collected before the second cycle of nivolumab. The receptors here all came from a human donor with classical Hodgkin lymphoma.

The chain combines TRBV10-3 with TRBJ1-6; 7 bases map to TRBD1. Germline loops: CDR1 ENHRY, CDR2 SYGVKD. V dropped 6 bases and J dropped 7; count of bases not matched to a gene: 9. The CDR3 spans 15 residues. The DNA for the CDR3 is TGTGCCATCAGACCCACTGGGACAGAAAATTCACCCCTCCACTTT. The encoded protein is CAIRPTGTENSPLHF.

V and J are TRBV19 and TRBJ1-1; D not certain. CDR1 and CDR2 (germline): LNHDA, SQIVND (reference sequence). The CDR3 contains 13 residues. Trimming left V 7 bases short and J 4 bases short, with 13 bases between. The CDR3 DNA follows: TGTGCCAGTACCAAGTGGGAGAGCACTGAAGCTTTCTTT. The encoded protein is CASTKWESTEAFF.

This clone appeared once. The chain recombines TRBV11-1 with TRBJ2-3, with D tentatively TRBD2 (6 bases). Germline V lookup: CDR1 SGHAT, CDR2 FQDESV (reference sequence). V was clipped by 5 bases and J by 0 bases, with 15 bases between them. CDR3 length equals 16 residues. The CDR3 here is CASSQSVSGSTDTQYF. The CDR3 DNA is TGTGCCAGCAGCCAGAGCGTCAGCGGGAGCACAGATACGCAGTATTTT.

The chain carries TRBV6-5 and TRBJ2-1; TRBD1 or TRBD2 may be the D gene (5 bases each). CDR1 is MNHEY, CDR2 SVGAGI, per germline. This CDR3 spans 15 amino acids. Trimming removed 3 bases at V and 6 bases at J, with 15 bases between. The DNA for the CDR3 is TGTGCCAGCAGTTATTTGGGACCTGGGGTCAATGAGCAGTTCTTC. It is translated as CASSYLGPGVNEQFF.

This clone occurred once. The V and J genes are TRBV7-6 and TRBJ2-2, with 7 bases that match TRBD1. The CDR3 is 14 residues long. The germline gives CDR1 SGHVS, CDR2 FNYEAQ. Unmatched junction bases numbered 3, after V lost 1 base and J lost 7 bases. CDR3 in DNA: TGTGCCAGCAGCTTAGACAGGGGCGGCGGGGAGCTGTTTTTT. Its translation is CASSLDRGGGELFF. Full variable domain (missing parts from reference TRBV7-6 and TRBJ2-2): GAGVSQSPRYKVTKRGQDVALRCDPISGHVSLYWYRQALGQGPEFLTYFNYEAQQDKSGLPNDRFSAERPEGSISTLTIQRTEQRDSAMYRCASSLDRGGGELFFGEGSRLTVL.

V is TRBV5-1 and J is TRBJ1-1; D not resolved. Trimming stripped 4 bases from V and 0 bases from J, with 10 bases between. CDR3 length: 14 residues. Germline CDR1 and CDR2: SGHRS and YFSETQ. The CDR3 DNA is TGCGCCAGCAGCGGGTCGGCGATGAACACTGAAGCTTTCTTT. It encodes CASSGSAMNTEAFF.

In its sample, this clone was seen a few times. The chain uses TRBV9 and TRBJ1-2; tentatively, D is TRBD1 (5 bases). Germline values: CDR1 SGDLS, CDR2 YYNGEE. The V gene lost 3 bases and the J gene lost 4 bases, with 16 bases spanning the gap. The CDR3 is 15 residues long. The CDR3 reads CASSAYADSSYGYTF. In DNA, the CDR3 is TGTGCCAGCAGCGCATACGCTGACAGCTCCTATGGCTACACCTTC. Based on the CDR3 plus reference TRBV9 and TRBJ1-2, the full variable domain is DSGVTQTPKHLITATGQRVTLRCSPRSGDLSVYWYQQSLDQGLQFLIQYYNGEERAKGNILERFSAQQFPDLHSELNLSSLELGDSALYFCASSAYADSSYGYTFGSGTRLTVV.

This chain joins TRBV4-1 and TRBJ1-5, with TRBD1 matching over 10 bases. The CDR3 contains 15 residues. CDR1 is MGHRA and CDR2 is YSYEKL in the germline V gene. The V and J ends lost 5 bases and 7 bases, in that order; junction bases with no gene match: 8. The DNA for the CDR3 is TGCGCCAGCAGCGGGACAGGGGCAATGGGGCAGCCCCAGCATTTT. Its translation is CASSGTGAMGQPQHF.

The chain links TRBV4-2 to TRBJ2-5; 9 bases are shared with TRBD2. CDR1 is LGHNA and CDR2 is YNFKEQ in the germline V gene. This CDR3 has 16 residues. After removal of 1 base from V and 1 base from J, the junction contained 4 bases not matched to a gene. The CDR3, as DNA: TGTGCCAGCAGCCAAGTGGGCGGGGGGGCCCAAGAGACCCAGTACTTC. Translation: CASSQVGGGAQETQYF.

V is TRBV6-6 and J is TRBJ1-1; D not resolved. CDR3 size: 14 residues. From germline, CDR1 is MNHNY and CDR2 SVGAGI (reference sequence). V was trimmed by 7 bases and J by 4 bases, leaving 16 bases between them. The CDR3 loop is CASNFWRVGTEAFF. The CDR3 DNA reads TGTGCCAGCAACTTCTGGAGGGTAGGCACTGAAGCTTTCTTT.

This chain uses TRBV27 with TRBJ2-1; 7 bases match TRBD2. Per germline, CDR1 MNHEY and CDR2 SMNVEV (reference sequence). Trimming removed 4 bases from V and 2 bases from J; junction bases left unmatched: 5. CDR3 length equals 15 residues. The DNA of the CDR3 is TGTGCCAGCAGTTCCCTCAGCGGGACCTACAATGAGCAGTTCTTC. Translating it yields CASSSLSGTYNEQFF.

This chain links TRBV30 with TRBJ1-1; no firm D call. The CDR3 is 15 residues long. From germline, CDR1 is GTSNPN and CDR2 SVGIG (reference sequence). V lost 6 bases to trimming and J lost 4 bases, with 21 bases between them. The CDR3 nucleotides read TGTGCCTGCTCCGGGTCCGTCCGCCTAGGCACTGAAGCTTTCTTT. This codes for CACSGSVRLGTEAFF.

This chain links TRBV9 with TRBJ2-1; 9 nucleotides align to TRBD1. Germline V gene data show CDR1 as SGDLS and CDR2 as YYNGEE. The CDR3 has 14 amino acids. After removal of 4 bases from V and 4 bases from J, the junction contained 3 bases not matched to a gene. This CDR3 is CASSKQGAYNEQFF. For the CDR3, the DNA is TGTGCCAGCAGCAAACAGGGGGCGTACAATGAGCAGTTCTTC.